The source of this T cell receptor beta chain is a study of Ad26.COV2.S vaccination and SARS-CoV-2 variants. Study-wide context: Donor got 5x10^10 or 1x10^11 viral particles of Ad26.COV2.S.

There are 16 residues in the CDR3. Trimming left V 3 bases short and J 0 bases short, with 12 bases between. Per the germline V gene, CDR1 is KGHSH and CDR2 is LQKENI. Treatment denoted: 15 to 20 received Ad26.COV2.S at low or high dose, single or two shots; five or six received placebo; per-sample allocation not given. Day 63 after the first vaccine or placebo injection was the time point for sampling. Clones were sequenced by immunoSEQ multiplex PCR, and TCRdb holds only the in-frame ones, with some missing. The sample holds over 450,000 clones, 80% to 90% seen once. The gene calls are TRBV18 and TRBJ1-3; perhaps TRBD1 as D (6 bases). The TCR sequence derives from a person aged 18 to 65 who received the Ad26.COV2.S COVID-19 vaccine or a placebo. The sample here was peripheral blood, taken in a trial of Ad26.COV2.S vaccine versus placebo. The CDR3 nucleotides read TGTGCCAGCTCACCCAACAGGGTTACCTCTGGAAACACCATATATTTT. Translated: CASSPNRVTSGNTIYF.